This paragraph reports one T cell receptor (beta chain). Its target is not known. CDR3 length equals 14 residues. Trimming stripped 2 bases from V and 4 bases from J, with 8 bases between. The germline CDR1 and CDR2 sequences are MNHNS and SASEGT. These data are taken from a study of Ad26.COV2.S vaccination and SARS-CoV-2 variants. Using immunoSEQ multiplex PCR, the repertoire was profiled, and TCRdb retains in-frame clones only, with some absent. This sample has a few hundred thousand clones, with roughly 87% found just once. Study-wide points: Possibly, TCR breadth and depth analyses underestimated total T cell responses. Among vaccine recipients, spike-specific TCR breadth exceeded that of placebo recipients.

Treatment described: 15 to 20 received Ad26.COV2.S at low or high dose, single or two shots; about 5 received placebo; per-sample allocation not given. Specimens were obtained on day 63 following the first vaccine or placebo injection. The sample in question was peripheral blood, obtained in a trial of Ad26.COV2.S vaccine versus placebo. This clonotype was sampled from a person aged 18-60 years who received the Ad26.COV2.S COVID-19 vaccine or a placebo. The genes are TRBV6-1 and TRBJ1-4; D gene unclear. The CDR3: CASSEQARNEKLFF. Here the CDR3 DNA reads TGTGCCAGCAGTGAACAGGCCCGTAATGAAAAACTGTTTTTT.